The T cell receptor (beta chain) described here comes from a study of shared clonotypes between healthy human individuals. Study-level findings and limits: Several donors shared approximately 5% of their naive CD4 clonotypes.

V was pared by 3 bases and J by 5 bases, with 2 bases of the junction left unmatched. CDR3 length: 13 residues. Germline CDR1 is SGHRS and CDR2 is YFSETQ. This clone was seen a handful of times. What it binds is not known. A CD45RA-negative memory subset and a CD45RA+ naive subset were separated from the CD4+ cells. The protocol was immunoSEQ multiplex PCR, while the TCRdb copy is restricted to in-frame clones and leaves out a portion. This table holds some 240,000 clones, approximately 65% found once. This clonotype originated in a man aged 25 to 40 in good health. The chain joins TRBV5-1 to TRBJ2-5, with 9 bases aligning to TRBD2. The sequencing input was memory CD4+ T cells sorted from blood. Subset specified: CD45RA-negative fraction. The CDR3 region is CASSSGLAETQYF. Written as DNA, the CDR3 is TGCGCCAGCAGCTCAGGACTAGCGGAGACCCAGTACTTC. The entire variable domain, with the rest obtained from reference TRBV5-1 and TRBJ2-5, is as follows: KAGVTQTPRYLIKTRGQQVTLSCSPISGHRSVSWYQQTPGQGLQFLFEYFSETQRNKGNFPGRFSGRQFSNSRSEMNVSTLELGDSALYLCASSSGLAETQYFGPGTRLLVL.